The 9 T cell receptor beta chains below were found in one sample sequenced in a study of blood T cell repertoires in COVID-19. Profiling relied on immunoSEQ multiplex PCR, and the TCRdb table lists in-frame clones only, not all of them. The data hold approximately 97,000 clones, with about 86% observed a single time. Input material: peripheral blood. The source of these receptors is a man between 45 and 60 years old with COVID-19, enrolled during active disease.

Here the CDR3 reads CASSGPGDSPLHF. The CDR3 coding sequence is TGTGCCAGTAGTGGCCCAGGGGATTCACCCCTCCACTTT. The rearrangement uses TRBV19 and TRBJ1-6; a possible D gene is TRBD1 (6 bases). V dropped 5 bases and J dropped 8 bases, with 10 bases sitting between them. Per the germline V gene, CDR1 is LNHDA and CDR2 is SQIVND (reference sequence). The CDR3 loop spans 13 amino acids.

The rearrangement links TRBV6-2 or TRBV6-3 to TRBJ1-5, with D unclear. This CDR3 contains 16 residues. V lost 2 bases and J 4 bases, leaving 15 bases between the germline ends. The germline V gene encodes CDR1 MNHEY and CDR2 SVGEGT. Written as DNA, the CDR3 is TGTGCCAGCAGTTACATTGGGCTGGGAGGAAATCAGCCCCAGCATTTT. Residues: CASSYIGLGGNQPQHF.

The rearrangement uses TRBV6-5 and TRBJ1-3, with D unclear. Germline V gene lookup returns CDR1 MNHEY and CDR2 SVGAGI. Trimming shortened V by 7 bases and J by 3 bases, and 10 bases separated the two germline ends. The CDR3 totals 13 residues. CDR3 DNA: TGTGCCAGCATGGAGTCAATTGGAAACACCATATATTTT. This sequence encodes CASMESIGNTIYF.

The chain is built from TRBV7-2 and TRBJ2-3; D perhaps matches TRBD2 (5 bases). CDR3 length: 15 amino acids. V shed 0 bases and J shed 8 bases, with 15 bases lying between them. Germline V lookup: CDR1 SGHTA, CDR2 FQGNSA. The CDR3 DNA sequence: TGTGCCAGCAGCTTAGCAGTCAGTAGCGTGGGTACGCAGTATTTT. This encodes CASSLAVSSVGTQYF.

This clone was recorded once. This chain connects TRBV3-1 (or the pseudogene TRBV3-2) to TRBJ2-5, with 12 bases lining up with TRBD2. The germline V gene has CDR1 LGHDT and CDR2 YNNKEL (reference sequence). The CDR3 is 16 amino acids. Trimming removed 3 bases from V and 4 bases from J; junction bases left unmatched: 6. The CDR3 nucleotides are TGTGCCAGCAGCCAGTCGACTAGCGGGGGTTTAGAGACCCAGTACTTC. Amino acids: CASSQSTSGGLETQYF.

The V and J genes are TRBV5-1 and TRBJ1-5, with D possibly matching TRBD1 (6 bases). CDR1 and CDR2 (germline): SGHRS, YFSETQ. Trimming stripped 6 bases from V and 5 bases from J, with 15 bases between. This CDR3 has 14 amino acids. The CDR3 region is CASTIEAGDQPQHF. DNA for the CDR3: TGCGCCAGCACCATAGAGGCAGGGGATCAGCCCCAGCATTTT.

The V and J genes are TRBV9 and TRBJ1-3, with D perhaps matching TRBD1 (5 bases). V was clipped by 2 bases and J by 0 bases, with 9 bases between them. In germline, CDR1 is SGDLS, CDR2 YYNGEE. The CDR3 sequence is 15 residues long. This CDR3 is CASSVTAASGNTIYF. CDR3 sequence (DNA): TGTGCCAGCAGCGTGACAGCAGCCTCTGGAAACACCATATATTTT.

V gene TRBV5-1 combines with J gene TRBJ2-1; 15 bases agree with TRBD2. The CDR3 runs to 16 residues. Germline values: CDR1 SGHRS, CDR2 YFSETQ. J was trimmed by 2 bases and V by 4 bases; bases with no gene match: 1. The DNA of the CDR3 is TGCGCCAGCAGCGGACTAGCGGGGGGGCCCTACAATGAGCAGTTCTTC. Amino acid sequence: CASSGLAGGPYNEQFF. Based on the CDR3 plus reference TRBV5-1 and TRBJ2-1, the full variable domain is KAGVTQTPRYLIKTRGQQVTLSCSPISGHRSVSWYQQTPGQGLQFLFEYFSETQRNKGNFPGRFSGRQFSNSRSEMNVSTLELGDSALYLCASSGLAGGPYNEQFFGPGTRLTVL.

This clone was observed a single time. This chain links TRBV28 with TRBJ2-3; D gene ambiguous. The CDR3 sequence is 14 residues long. Between the trimmed V and J ends, which lost 3 bases and 1 base, there was a span of 8 bases. Germline CDR1 is MDHEN and CDR2 is SYDVKM. Written as DNA, the CDR3 is TGTGCCAGCAGTTTTTTGGCCGGCACAGATACGCAGTATTTT. This translates into CASSFLAGTDTQYF.